Listed below are T cell receptor beta chains from one sample, sequenced in a study of shared clonotypes between healthy human individuals. Sequenced by immunoSEQ multiplex PCR; TCRdb stores in-frame clones only, minus some. The sample shows about 2.1 million clones, more than 85% of them seen only once. Sequencing was done on a sample of naive CD8+ T cells from PBMCs. These receptor sequences come from a man aged 18 to 30 in good health. Some clones in this sample may be carry-over from other donors' samples. The CDR3 runs from the conserved cysteine through the conserved F or W. Fields, in order: D gene, V gene, J gene, clone size, CDR3 DNA, CDR3 protein. The D gene is left open where the match is weak. Size values are once, few and many counts, or a class for expanded clones, and some rows have none.

>NA|TRBV27|TRBJ1-1|NA
TGTGCCAGCAGTTTTTTACAGGAAGCTGAAGCTTTCTTT
CASSFLQEAEAFF
>TRBD2|TRBV7-6|TRBJ2-1|NA
TGTGCCAGCAGCGGGCGGGAGGGCTACAATGAGCAGTTCTTC
CASSGREGYNEQFF
>NA|TRBV9|TRBJ2-3|once
TGTGCCAGCAGCGCCCTCCTTAGGAACACAGATACGCAGTATTTT
CASSALLRNTDTQYF
>TRBD1|TRBV18|TRBJ2-2|NA
TGTGCCAGCTCATCGGACAGGAGTAGCACCGGGGAGCTGTTTTTT
CASSSDRSSTGELFF
>NA|TRBV7-3|TRBJ2-7|NA
TGTGCCAGCAGCTTGTTCCGGGATCGTTCCTACGAGCAGTACTTC
CASSLFRDRSYEQYF
>NA|TRBV13|TRBJ2-1|NA
TGTGCCAGCAGCTTAGGGTCGTTAAGGCATGAGCAGTTCTTC
CASSLGSLRHEQFF
>NA|TRBV6-4|TRBJ2-1|NA
TGTGCCAGCAGTGACTCGAATGAGCAGTTCTTC
CASSDSNEQFF
>TRBD1|TRBV27|TRBJ1-1|NA
TGTGCCAGCAGTCCCCCCGAGCGGGACAGGGGCCCGAACACTGAAGCTTTCTTT
CASSPPERDRGPNTEAFF
>NA|TRBV13|TRBJ2-7|NA
TGTGCCAGCAGGGCCAGGGTGGGCTACGAGCAGTACTTC
CASRARVGYEQYF
>NA|TRBV6-5|TRBJ1-4|NA
TGTGCCAGCAGTCAAACCGGGACTCATAATGAAAAACTGTTTTTT
CASSQTGTHNEKLFF
>TRBD2|TRBV28|TRBJ2-5|NA
TGTGCCAGCAGTTTAGCGGGAGGGGGGCTGGAAGAGACCCAGTACTTC
CASSLAGGGLEETQYF
>NA|TRBV19|TRBJ1-2|NA
TGTGCCAGTAGTGCCCGGGGAGACAGGAGAAACTATGGCTACACCTTC
CASSARGDRRNYGYTF
>NA|TRBV7-9|TRBJ2-7|NA
TGTGCCAGCAGCTCGAGCTCCGAGCAGTACTTC
CASSSSSEQYF
>NA|TRBV27|TRBJ2-7|NA
TGTGCCAGCGCCTGGGGGTCCTCCTACGAGCAGTACTTC
CASAWGSSYEQYF
>NA|TRBV4-1|TRBJ2-1|NA
TGCGCCAGCAGCCATGTGCGGAAGAGCTCCTACAATGAGCAGTTCTTC
CASSHVRKSSYNEQFF
>NA|TRBV28|TRBJ2-5|NA
TGTGCCAGCAGTTTTCAACTCGGGGAGACCCAGTACTTC
CASSFQLGETQYF
>NA|TRBV11-2|TRBJ1-1|NA
TGTGCCAGCAGCCTCACAGTGAACACTGAAGCTTTCTTT
CASSLTVNTEAFF
>TRBD2|TRBV6-1|TRBJ2-2|NA
TGTGCCAGCAGTGAAGCTGGAGGGAGGGTCACCGGGGAGCTGTTTTTT
CASSEAGGRVTGELFF
>NA|TRBV10-3|TRBJ2-1|NA
TGTGCCATCAGTGGGGTCTTGGAACTACTTAAGTCCTCCTACAATGAGCAGTTCTTC
CAISGVLELLKSSYNEQFF
>NA|TRBV7-3|TRBJ2-5|NA
TGTGCCAGCAGCTTTTCTCCGAAAGAGACCCAGTACTTC
CASSFSPKETQYF
>NA|TRBV7-2|TRBJ2-7|NA
TGTGCCAGCAGCCCAGCCGGGACGGTCTACGAGCAGTACTTC
CASSPAGTVYEQYF
>TRBD2|TRBV7-2|TRBJ2-7|NA
TGTGCCAGCAGCTTACTAGCGGGACCCTTCTACGAGCAGTACTTC
CASSLLAGPFYEQYF
>NA|TRBV4-3|TRBJ1-2|NA
TGCGCCAGCAGCGAACGGGGGGGTCCTTTC
CASSERGGPF
>TRBD2|TRBV27|TRBJ2-2|NA
TGTGCCAGCAGTTTATGGGGCCTAGCGGGAGGGCCTACCGGGGAGCTGTTTTTT
CASSLWGLAGGPTGELFF
>TRBD1|TRBV4-1|TRBJ1-4|NA
TGCGCCAGCAGCGGGCGGACAGGGGGAGAGGAAAAACTGTTTTTT
CASSGRTGGEEKLFF
>TRBD1|TRBV28|TRBJ2-7|NA
TGTGCCAGCAGTCCGAACTCGGACAGGGTCTCCTACGAGCAGTACTTC
CASSPNSDRVSYEQYF
>NA|TRBV11-2|TRBJ2-1|NA
TGTGCCAGCAGCATAGAACTAGGTGAGCAGTTCTTC
CASSIELGEQFF
>TRBD2|TRBV28|TRBJ2-1|NA
TGTGCCAGCAGTCCTCCGGGGGGGGGAGCCTACAATGAGCAGTTCTTC
CASSPPGGGAYNEQFF
>TRBD1|TRBV9|TRBJ2-6|NA
TGTGCCAGCAGTGACTACAGGGGGATTGGGGCCAACGTCCTGACTTTC
CASSDYRGIGANVLTF
>TRBD1|TRBV9|TRBJ1-5|NA
TGTGCCAGCAGCGTCGGGACAGGGGGTCAGCCCCAGCATTTT
CASSVGTGGQPQHF
>TRBD1|TRBV7-9|TRBJ2-7|NA
TGTGCCAGCAGCTCCCAGGGGGCGGACTACGAGCAGTACTTC
CASSSQGADYEQYF
>TRBD2|TRBV7-8|TRBJ2-7|NA
TGTGCCAGCACCCCGGGGGGGACTAGCGACTACGAGCAGTACTTC
CASTPGGTSDYEQYF
>TRBD1|TRBV19|TRBJ2-3|NA
TGTGCCAGCCGGACAGGGAGCACAGATACGCAGTATTTT
CASRTGSTDTQYF
>NA|TRBV6-5|TRBJ2-1|NA
TGTGCCAGCAGTTCTCCCGGACCCACCTACAATGAGCAGTTCTTC
CASSSPGPTYNEQFF
>TRBD1|TRBV18|TRBJ2-7|NA
TGTGCCAGCTCGCAGGCCTCTAGGGGGCGATATCCCCCCTACGAGCAGTACTTC
CASSQASRGRYPPYEQYF
>TRBD2|TRBV9|TRBJ2-7|NA
TGTGCCAGCAGCGCCACTAGCGGCTCCTACGAGCAGTACTTC
CASSATSGSYEQYF
>NA|TRBV5-1|TRBJ2-1|NA
TGCGCCAGCAGGCCCTTAATTATGCGGAGTCACAATGAGCAGTTCTTC
CASRPLIMRSHNEQFF
>TRBD1|TRBV6-6|TRBJ2-7|NA
TGTGCCAGCACCGGCGACAGGGGCTACGAGCAGTACTTC
CASTGDRGYEQYF
>TRBD2|TRBV7-2|TRBJ2-3|NA
TGTGCCAGCAGCCAGAGGGGTGGGAGGGTCACAGATACGCAGTATTTT
CASSQRGGRVTDTQYF
>NA|TRBV11-2|TRBJ1-6|NA
TGTGCCAGCAGCCAGGGGACACTTGGAAACTATAATTCACCCCTCCACTTT
CASSQGTLGNYNSPLHF
>NA|TRBV2|TRBJ1-5|NA
TGTGCCAGCAGTGATGGATACCCCCAGGGAAGCAATCAGCCCCAGCATTTT
CASSDGYPQGSNQPQHF
>NA|TRBV6-1|TRBJ2-3|NA
TGTGCCAGCAACCTCCTTGGGACTAGCACAGATACGCAGTATTTT
CASNLLGTSTDTQYF
>TRBD2|TRBV9|TRBJ2-1|NA
TGTGCCAGCAGCGTAGGGGGTAGCGGGAGTAGTGAGCAGTTCTTC
CASSVGGSGSSEQFF
>NA|TRBV10-3|TRBJ2-2|NA
TGTGCCATCAGTCCCCGGGACACGACCGGGGAGCTGTTTTTT
CAISPRDTTGELFF
>TRBD2|TRBV19|TRBJ2-1|NA
TGTGCCAGTAGAGGGATTCCACTAGCGGGCCGGCAGTTCTTC
CASRGIPLAGRQFF
>NA|TRBV27|TRBJ1-1|NA
TGTGCCAGCAGTTTGGCCCTCGGGACTGAAGCTTTCTTT
CASSLALGTEAFF